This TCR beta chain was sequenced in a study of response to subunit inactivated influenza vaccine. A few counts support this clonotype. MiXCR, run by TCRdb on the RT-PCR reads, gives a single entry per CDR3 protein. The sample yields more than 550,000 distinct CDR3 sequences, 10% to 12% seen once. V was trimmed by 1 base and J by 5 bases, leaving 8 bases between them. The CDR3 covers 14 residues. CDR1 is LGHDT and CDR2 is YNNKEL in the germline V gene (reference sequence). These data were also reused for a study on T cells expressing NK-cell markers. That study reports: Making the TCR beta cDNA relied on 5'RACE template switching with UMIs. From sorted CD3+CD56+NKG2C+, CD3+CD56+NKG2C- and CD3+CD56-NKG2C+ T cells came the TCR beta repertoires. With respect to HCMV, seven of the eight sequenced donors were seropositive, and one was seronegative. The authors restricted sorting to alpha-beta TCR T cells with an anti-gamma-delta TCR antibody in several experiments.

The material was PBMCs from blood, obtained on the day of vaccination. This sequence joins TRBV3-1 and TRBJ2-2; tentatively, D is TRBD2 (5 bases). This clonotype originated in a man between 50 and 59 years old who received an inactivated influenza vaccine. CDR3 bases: TGTGCCAGCAGCCAAGTGGGGAGAACCGGGGAGCTGTTTTTT. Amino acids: CASSQVGRTGELFF. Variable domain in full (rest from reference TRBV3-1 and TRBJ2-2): DTAVSQTPKYLVTQMGNDKSIKCEQNLGHDTMYWYKQDSKKFLKIMFSYNNKELIINETVPNRFSPKSPDKAHLNLHINSLELGDSAVYFCASSQVGRTGELFFGEGSRLTVL.